This record covers a single T cell receptor beta chain. No antigen is known for it. The study profiled TCR beta VDJ and CDR3 using genomic DNA as template. From the reads, TCRdb called clonotypes with MiXCR, one entry per CDR3 protein. Here the sample spans over 150,000 distinct CDR3 sequences, approximately 52% being singletons. Per the germline V gene, CDR1 is LNHNV and CDR2 is YYDKDF (reference sequence). This CDR3 is 14 amino acids long. V lost 1 base to trimming and J lost 1 base, with 7 bases between them. The entry originates in a study of CD8+CD57+ T cells in acquired aplastic anemia. The overall study: The mean DNA yield obtained from sorted CD4+ and CD8+ cells came to roughly 3.4 ug. On average, healthy donors gave about 11 million reads for CD4+ cells.

General observations from the study: Overlapping CD8+ CDR3 repertoires of patients and controls contained approximately 28 shared sequences.

The sequenced material came from sorted CD4+, CD8+, or CD8+CD57+ T cells (not recorded which) from PBMCs. The clonotype originates from a human donor in good health, serving as a control. The chain combines TRBV15 with TRBJ1-1, with D maybe TRBD1 (5 bases). CDR3 nucleotides: TGTGCCACCAGCAGAGCAAGGGGGAACACTGAAGCTTTCTTT. Protein: CATSRARGNTEAFF.